Listed here are 14 T cell receptor beta chains from one sample, sequenced in a study of blood T cell repertoires in COVID-19. This table comes from immunoSEQ multiplex PCR, and its TCRdb copy is limited to in-frame clones, with some not included. The data contain approximately 220,000 clones, 83% of them singletons. Sample: PBMCs or T cells enriched from blood (not recorded which). Every receptor here comes from a woman between 45 and 65 years old who had been exposed to COVID-19.

Regarding this clone: This sample also contains other DNA sequences that code for the same CDR3. The chain recombines TRBV5-1 with TRBJ1-1; D unclear. The V end was cut by 2 bases, the J end by 5 bases, with 7 bases between. CDR3 length equals 12 residues. Germline V gene sequence: CDR1 SGHRS, CDR2 YFSETQ. CDR3 DNA sequence: TGCGCCAGCAGCTTAGGAGCGACTGAAGCTTTCTTT. This encodes CASSLGATEAFF.

The chain uses TRBV24-1 and TRBJ1-1, with 8 bases that match TRBD1. The V segment lost 9 bases and the J segment 3 bases; nucleotides outside the gene matches: 8. This CDR3 region has 14 residues. Germline V gene data show CDR1 as KGHDR and CDR2 as SFDVKD. CDR3 sequence: CATCSGTGDTEAFF. CDR3 coding DNA: TGTGCCACCTGCTCCGGGACAGGAGACACTGAAGCTTTCTTT.

This chain connects TRBV18 to TRBJ2-6; the match to TRBD1 covers 10 bases. The length of the CDR3 is 18 residues. In germline, CDR1 is KGHSH, CDR2 LQKENI. V shed 3 bases and J 4 bases; nucleotides not matched to a gene: 9. CDR3 sequence (DNA): TGTGCCAGCTCACCTCTTGACAGGGGGCCGCGGGGGGCCAACGTCCTGACTTTC. It specifies CASSPLDRGPRGANVLTF.

The chain links TRBV29-1 to TRBJ2-2, with unresolved D. Germline V gene data show CDR1 as SQVTM and CDR2 as ANQGSEA. Trimming removed 4 bases at V and 8 bases at J, with 5 bases between. The CDR3 is 10 amino acids. CDR3 protein: CSVGVGELFF. The CDR3 region has the DNA TGCAGCGTTGGAGTGGGGGAGCTGTTTTTT.

The J gene is TRBJ1-1, the V gene TRBV7-9, with 8 bases matching TRBD1. The CDR3 length is 13 residues. In germline, CDR1 is SEHNR, CDR2 FQNEAQ (reference sequence). V lost 5 bases to trimming and J lost 7 bases; unmatched junction nucleotides: 6. The CDR3 reads CASSPQDRDEAFF. CDR3 nucleotide sequence: TGTGCCAGCAGCCCCCAGGACAGGGATGAAGCTTTCTTT.

The gene calls are TRBV7-2 and TRBJ1-2; no clear D gene. Germline V lookup: CDR1 SGHTA, CDR2 FQGNSA. V lost 2 bases to trimming and J lost 4 bases, with 8 bases between them. This CDR3 has 13 residues. The CDR3 loop reads CASSLKGGYGYTF. The CDR3 DNA sequence: TGTGCCAGCAGCTTAAAAGGAGGCTATGGCTACACCTTC.

The V gene is TRBV7-9, the J gene TRBJ1-2; no definite D call. V lost 4 bases and J 0 bases, leaving 18 bases between the germline ends. Germline CDR1 is SEHNR and CDR2 is FQNEAQ (reference sequence). The CDR3 is made up of 17 amino acids. CDR3 residues: CASSSLEHALANYGYTF. DNA of the CDR3: TGTGCCAGCAGCTCACTTGAGCACGCTTTAGCTAACTATGGCTACACCTTC.

This chain uses TRBV13 with TRBJ2-5; TRBD1 is a possible D gene (6 bases). Germline lookup yields CDR1 PRHDT and CDR2 FYEKMQ (reference sequence). Trimming removed 5 bases at V and 5 bases at J, with 15 bases between. CDR3 size: 14 residues. CDR3 loop: CASSPGQLGETQYF. The CDR3 nucleotides read TGTGCCAGCAGCCCAGGACAGTTGGGGGAGACCCAGTACTTC.

The chain links TRBV30 to TRBJ1-1; D is unclear. This CDR3 has 14 residues. V lost 0 bases to trimming and J lost 4 bases, with 12 bases between them. Per the germline V gene, CDR1 is GTSNPN and CDR2 is SVGIG (reference sequence). DNA of the CDR3: TGTGCCTGGAGTGTAGTCAACCGGGGCACTGAAGCTTTCTTT. Translating gives CAWSVVNRGTEAFF.

This clone was observed a single time. The chain carries TRBV18 and TRBJ1-2, with 7 bases fitting TRBD1. Germline CDR1 and CDR2: KGHSH and LQKENI. The CDR3 length is 13 residues. The junction had 0 bases not matched to a gene; V was cut back by 0 bases and J by 5 bases. The CDR3 DNA sequence: TGTGCCAGCTCACCACCGACAGGGTATGGCTACACCTTC. Its protein product is CASSPPTGYGYTF.

The chain links TRBV5-1 to TRBJ1-1, with TRBD1 as a possible D gene (6 bases). The CDR3 is made up of 13 amino acids. Germline assignment: CDR1 SGHRS and CDR2 YFSETQ. The V and J ends lost 4 bases and 5 bases respectively, with 12 bases between them. Here the CDR3 DNA reads TGCGCCAGCAGCGCAAACAGGGTAACTGAAGCTTTCTTT. Translated: CASSANRVTEAFF.

This clone has a single count. The J gene is TRBJ2-7, the V gene TRBV7-2; 10 positions agree with TRBD2. V lost 1 base to trimming and J lost 3 bases; unmatched junction nucleotides: 9. The CDR3 is 17 residues long. Germline-derived CDR1 and CDR2 are SGHTA and FQGNSA. The CDR3 region is CASSLVASGGALYEQYF. CDR3 DNA sequence: TGTGCCAGCAGCTTAGTTGCGAGCGGGGGGGCTCTCTACGAGCAGTACTTC.

This chain joins TRBV7-3 and TRBJ2-3; 8 nucleotides match TRBD2. There are 12 residues in the CDR3. Trimming took 3 bases from V and 9 from J; bases not matched to a gene: 2. Germline loops: CDR1 SGHTA, CDR2 FQGTGA. CDR3 nucleotides: TGTGCCAGCAGCTTTACGGGGGGGACGCAGTATTTT. This sequence encodes CASSFTGGTQYF. The variable domain in full, completed from reference TRBV7-3 and TRBJ2-3, reads GAGVSQTPSNKVTEKGKYVELRCDPISGHTALYWYRQSLGQGPEFLIYFQGTGAADDSGLPNDRFFAVRPEGSVSTLKIQRTERGDSAVYLCASSFTGGTQYFGPGTRLTVL.

This chain connects TRBV19 to TRBJ1-2; TRBD1 agrees at 7 bases. Per the germline V gene, CDR1 is LNHDA and CDR2 is SQIVND (reference sequence). CDR3 length: 13 amino acids. V lost 5 bases to trimming and J lost 2 bases; unmatched junction nucleotides: 2. For the CDR3, the DNA is TGTGCCAGTAGTGACAGGGCGAACTATGGCTACACCTTC. Protein: CASSDRANYGYTF.